Listed below are T cell receptor beta chains from one sample, sequenced in a study of blood T cells in healthy people across ages. One entry per CDR3 protein results from TCRdb running MiXCR on the 5' RACE reads. The sample consists of 600,000 to 1,000,000 distinct CDR3 sequences, around a quarter of them appearing once. The sample was also reused in another study, on T cells of mothers and their children.

The specimen sequenced was blood. These receptors were obtained from a boy aged 5-17 years in good health. Each CDR3 is given with its conserved first and last residue. The D gene is left open where the match is weak. Clone size is stated in some rows and not others, as once, few, many or a class when expanded.

clone size: -; J gene: TRBJ2-1; V gene: TRBV12-3/TRBV12-4; D gene: TRBD2; CDR3 protein: CASSLDGRANNKQFF; CDR3 DNA: TGTGCCAGCAGTTTAGACGGGAGGGCGAATAATAAGCAGTTCTTC
clone size: -; J gene: TRBJ2-3; V gene: TRBV28; D gene: TRBD2; CDR3 protein: CASIAGGPGYTQYF; CDR3 DNA: TGTGCCAGCATAGCGGGAGGGCCGGGATATACGCAGTATTTT
clone size: -; J gene: TRBJ2-3; V gene: TRBV12-3/TRBV12-4; D gene: -; CDR3 protein: CASTLLSTDTQYF; CDR3 DNA: TGTGCCAGCACTCTCCTTTCCACAGATACGCAGTATTTT
clone size: -; J gene: TRBJ1-4; V gene: TRBV12-3/TRBV12-4; D gene: -; CDR3 protein: CASSLNRASGEKLFF; CDR3 DNA: TGTGCCAGCAGTCTAAACAGGGCAAGCGGGGAAAAACTGTTTTTT
clone size: -; J gene: TRBJ1-2; V gene: TRBV7-2; D gene: -; CDR3 protein: CASSLGLAMLYGYTF; CDR3 DNA: TGTGCCAGCAGCTTAGGGTTGGCAATGTTGTATGGCTACACCTTC
clone size: -; J gene: TRBJ1-3; V gene: TRBV7-3; D gene: -; CDR3 protein: CASSLKTRTAGNTIYF; CDR3 DNA: TGTGCCAGCAGCTTAAAAACCCGGACAGCTGGAAACACCATATATTTT
clone size: -; J gene: TRBJ2-7; V gene: TRBV2; D gene: -; CDR3 protein: CASSGEGLPLYEQYF; CDR3 DNA: TGTGCCAGCAGTGGCGAAGGCCTACCCCTCTACGAGCAGTACTTC
clone size: -; J gene: TRBJ2-3; V gene: TRBV7-3; D gene: -; CDR3 protein: CASSVQGGDTQYF; CDR3 DNA: TGTGCCAGCAGCGTTCAGGGTGGAGATACGCAGTATTTT
clone size: -; J gene: TRBJ1-1; V gene: TRBV6-5; D gene: -; CDR3 protein: CASSYNRGRFMNTEAFF; CDR3 DNA: TGTGCCAGCAGTTACAATAGGGGTAGGTTTATGAACACTGAAGCTTTCTTT
clone size: -; J gene: TRBJ2-5; V gene: TRBV2; D gene: TRBD1; CDR3 protein: CASSQGQKQETQYF; CDR3 DNA: TGTGCCAGCAGTCAGGGACAGAAGCAAGAGACCCAGTACTTC
clone size: few; J gene: TRBJ2-7; V gene: TRBV12-3/TRBV12-4; D gene: -; CDR3 protein: CASSRTGIHEQYF; CDR3 DNA: TGTGCCAGCAGTCGAACAGGGATCCACGAGCAGTACTTC
clone size: few; J gene: TRBJ1-1; V gene: TRBV7-6; D gene: -; CDR3 protein: CASSDRLNTEAFF; CDR3 DNA: TGTGCCAGCAGCGACAGGCTGAACACTGAAGCTTTCTTT
clone size: -; J gene: TRBJ1-5; V gene: TRBV28; D gene: -; CDR3 protein: CASSRRQRNQPQHF; CDR3 DNA: TGTGCCAGCAGTCGGAGGCAACGCAATCAGCCCCAGCATTTT
clone size: few; J gene: TRBJ2-7; V gene: TRBV27; D gene: TRBD2; CDR3 protein: CASTRTSGSYEQYF; CDR3 DNA: TGTGCCAGCACCAGGACTAGCGGCTCCTACGAGCAGTACTTC
clone size: few; J gene: TRBJ2-7; V gene: TRBV3-1; D gene: -; CDR3 protein: CASSQEGMGEQYF; CDR3 DNA: TGTGCCAGCAGCCAAGAAGGGATGGGCGAGCAGTACTTC
clone size: few; J gene: TRBJ2-7; V gene: TRBV7-3; D gene: -; CDR3 protein: CASSPRGDEQYF; CDR3 DNA: TGTGCCAGCAGCCCGAGGGGGGACGAGCAGTACTTC
clone size: few; J gene: TRBJ2-3; V gene: TRBV27; D gene: -; CDR3 protein: CASSYRESTDTQYF; CDR3 DNA: TGTGCCAGCAGTTACAGGGAGAGCACAGATACGCAGTATTTT
clone size: few; J gene: TRBJ1-1; V gene: TRBV29-1; D gene: -; CDR3 protein: CSVVDRNTEAFF; CDR3 DNA: TGCAGCGTTGTCGACAGGAACACTGAAGCTTTCTTT
clone size: -; J gene: TRBJ2-1; V gene: TRBV20-1; D gene: TRBD2; CDR3 protein: CSARAGLAVRHEQFF; CDR3 DNA: TGCAGTGCTAGAGCGGGACTAGCGGTTAGACATGAGCAGTTCTTC
clone size: -; J gene: TRBJ2-7; V gene: TRBV13; D gene: -; CDR3 protein: CASSIGAPFREQYF; CDR3 DNA: TGTGCCAGCAGCATAGGGGCTCCCTTTAGGGAGCAGTACTTC
clone size: few; J gene: TRBJ2-3; V gene: TRBV3-1; D gene: -; CDR3 protein: CASSPEADTQYF; CDR3 DNA: TGTGCCAGCAGCCCCGAGGCAGATACGCAGTATTTT
clone size: few; J gene: TRBJ2-5; V gene: TRBV20-1; D gene: -; CDR3 protein: CSASSGPQETQYF; CDR3 DNA: TGCAGTGCTAGTTCCGGCCCCCAAGAGACCCAGTACTTC
clone size: few; J gene: TRBJ2-1; V gene: TRBV27; D gene: -; CDR3 protein: CASTVDNEQFF; CDR3 DNA: TGTGCCAGCACGGTAGACAATGAGCAGTTCTTC
clone size: -; J gene: TRBJ2-3; V gene: TRBV7-8; D gene: -; CDR3 protein: CASSPGGGIADTQYF; CDR3 DNA: TGTGCCAGCAGCCCTGGGGGCGGGATCGCAGATACGCAGTATTTT
clone size: -; J gene: TRBJ1-5; V gene: TRBV7-9; D gene: TRBD1; CDR3 protein: CASSRQGDLNQPPHF; CDR3 DNA: TGTGCCAGCAGTCGACAGGGGGACCTCAATCAGCCCCCGCATTTT
clone size: -; J gene: TRBJ2-7; V gene: TRBV28; D gene: TRBD1; CDR3 protein: CASSTGGGQGTYEQYF; CDR3 DNA: TGTGCCAGCAGCACGGGTGGGGGACAGGGAACCTACGAGCAGTACTTC
clone size: few; J gene: TRBJ2-7; V gene: TRBV9; D gene: TRBD1; CDR3 protein: CASNAMGDSRYEQYF; CDR3 DNA: TGTGCCAGCAACGCAATGGGGGACAGTCGCTACGAGCAGTACTTC
clone size: -; J gene: TRBJ2-5; V gene: TRBV9; D gene: TRBD1; CDR3 protein: CASSPRGDRVVETQYF; CDR3 DNA: TGTGCCAGCAGCCCCCGAGGGGACAGGGTCGTGGAGACCCAGTACTTC
clone size: few; J gene: TRBJ2-2; V gene: TRBV6-2/TRBV6-3; D gene: -; CDR3 protein: CASSPTDKFPTGELFF; CDR3 DNA: TGTGCCAGCAGTCCAACTGACAAATTCCCCACCGGGGAGCTGTTTTTT
clone size: -; J gene: TRBJ2-1; V gene: TRBV20-1; D gene: TRBD2; CDR3 protein: CTASGKAYNEQFF; CDR3 DNA: TGCACCGCGAGCGGGAAAGCCTACAATGAGCAGTTCTTC
clone size: -; J gene: TRBJ1-2; V gene: TRBV7-9; D gene: -; CDR3 protein: CASSLRNRLDGYTF; CDR3 DNA: TGTGCCAGCAGCTTGAGGAACAGGCTGGATGGCTACACCTTC
clone size: -; J gene: TRBJ2-7; V gene: TRBV4-3; D gene: TRBD1; CDR3 protein: CASSFVDRGPESPHEQYF; CDR3 DNA: TGCGCCAGCAGCTTCGTGGACAGGGGCCCTGAATCCCCTCATGAGCAGTACTTC
clone size: -; J gene: TRBJ2-7; V gene: TRBV29-1; D gene: TRBD1; CDR3 protein: CSVRDRGPVYEQYF; CDR3 DNA: TGCAGCGTTCGGGACAGGGGGCCTGTCTACGAGCAGTACTTC
clone size: few; J gene: TRBJ2-6; V gene: TRBV29-1; D gene: TRBD1; CDR3 protein: CSVTGERDRGPPGANVLTF; CDR3 DNA: TGCAGCGTTACTGGGGAACGGGACAGGGGACCTCCTGGGGCCAACGTCCTGACTTTC
clone size: -; J gene: TRBJ2-4; V gene: TRBV6-2/TRBV6-3; D gene: -; CDR3 protein: CASSQEGLGKNIQCF; CDR3 DNA: TGTGCCAGCAGCCAAGAAGGGCTGGGGAAAAACATTCAGTGCTTC
clone size: -; J gene: TRBJ2-1; V gene: TRBV9; D gene: -; CDR3 protein: CASSDRPNTEQFF; CDR3 DNA: TGTGCCAGCAGTGACAGACCGAATACTGAGCAGTTCTTC
clone size: -; J gene: TRBJ1-2; V gene: TRBV6-1; D gene: -; CDR3 protein: CASSPGTSPSGYGYTF; CDR3 DNA: TGTGCCAGCAGCCCAGGGACGAGCCCTTCAGGGTATGGCTACACCTTC
clone size: -; J gene: TRBJ1-2; V gene: TRBV3-1; D gene: -; CDR3 protein: CASSQKRSENGYTF; CDR3 DNA: TGTGCCAGCAGCCAAAAAAGGAGCGAGAATGGCTACACCTTC
clone size: -; J gene: TRBJ2-4; V gene: TRBV21-1; D gene: -; CDR3 protein: CASPPMVRDSLNIQYF; CDR3 DNA: TGTGCCAGCCCCCCAATGGTCCGGGACAGTCTAAACATTCAGTACTTC
clone size: few; J gene: TRBJ2-5; V gene: TRBV28; D gene: TRBD1; CDR3 protein: CASSLAQGGGETQYF; CDR3 DNA: TGTGCCAGCAGCCTCGCACAGGGGGGTGGTGAGACCCAGTACTTC
clone size: -; J gene: TRBJ1-4; V gene: TRBV23-1; D gene: -; CDR3 protein: CASSQTPFDSGSKTVGSEKLFF; CDR3 DNA: TGCGCCAGCAGTCAAACCCCCTTCGATTCAGGTTCCAAGACGGTGGGTTCGGAAAAACTGTTTTTT
clone size: many; J gene: TRBJ2-5; V gene: TRBV7-2; D gene: -; CDR3 protein: CASSPRGGTQYF; CDR3 DNA: TGTGCCAGCAGCCCTAGGGGAGGGACCCAGTACTTC
clone size: -; J gene: TRBJ1-6; V gene: TRBV4-3; D gene: -; CDR3 protein: CASSQDSGTGNSPLHF; CDR3 DNA: TGCGCCAGCAGCCAAGATTCAGGGACGGGAAATTCACCCCTCCACTTT
clone size: -; J gene: TRBJ2-3; V gene: TRBV28; D gene: -; CDR3 protein: CASSLIGLAGEDTQYF; CDR3 DNA: TGTGCCAGCAGTTTAATTGGCTTGGCAGGGGAAGATACGCAGTATTTT
clone size: -; J gene: TRBJ2-5; V gene: TRBV7-2; D gene: TRBD2; CDR3 protein: CASSRSYTSGSEETQYF; CDR3 DNA: TGTGCCAGCAGTCGAAGTTATACTAGCGGGAGTGAGGAGACCCAGTACTTC
clone size: -; J gene: TRBJ2-5; V gene: TRBV14; D gene: TRBD2; CDR3 protein: CASSRVGSGKTQYF; CDR3 DNA: TGTGCCAGCAGCCGAGTCGGTAGCGGGAAGACCCAGTACTTC
clone size: -; J gene: TRBJ2-3; V gene: TRBV4-3; D gene: -; CDR3 protein: CASSQTGVGWLAGTDTQYF; CDR3 DNA: TGCGCCAGCAGCCAGACAGGTGTCGGTTGGCTAGCGGGCACAGATACGCAGTATTTT
clone size: few; J gene: TRBJ2-5; V gene: TRBV28; D gene: -; CDR3 protein: CASSKDRETQYF; CDR3 DNA: TGTGCCAGCAGTAAGGACAGAGAGACCCAGTACTTC
clone size: few; J gene: TRBJ2-7; V gene: TRBV20-1; D gene: -; CDR3 protein: CSASMAAAYEQYF; CDR3 DNA: TGCAGTGCTAGTATGGCAGCGGCCTACGAGCAGTACTTC
clone size: -; J gene: TRBJ2-7; V gene: TRBV5-1; D gene: -; CDR3 protein: CASSLPGSDYEQYF; CDR3 DNA: TGCGCCAGCAGCTTGCCAGGGTCCGACTACGAGCAGTACTTC